A single sample gave rise to the 11 T cell receptor beta chains below, sequenced in a study of Tregs in tolerant kidney transplant recipients. CFSE-labeled recipient PBMCs were cultured 5 to 7 days with irradiated graft donor PBMCs, then FACS-sorted. Which antigens these TCRs recognize remains unknown. Assay: immunoSEQ multiplex PCR; the TCRdb copy retains only in-frame clones and omits some. The sample has about 15,000 clones, 45% to 55% seen once. The material sequenced was CD4+ T cells from blood cultured with allogeneic cells, taken before the transplant. Source of these receptors: a human patient who received a combined kidney and bone marrow transplant.

The rearrangement uses TRBV9 and TRBJ2-1, with D possibly matching TRBD2 (5 bases). CDR3 length: 14 amino acids. The germline V and J ends were trimmed by 4 bases and 3 bases, with 11 bases remaining between them. Germline CDR1 reads SGDLS; CDR2 reads YYNGEE. CDR3 amino acids: CASSITSNYNEQFF. For the CDR3, the DNA is TGTGCCAGCAGCATAACTAGTAACTACAATGAGCAGTTCTTC.

V usage is TRBV10-1 and J usage is TRBJ2-3; D is ambiguous. CDR1 WNHNN and CDR2 SYGVQD come from the germline V gene (reference sequence). Trimming stripped 5 bases from V and 3 bases from J, with 6 bases between. The CDR3 is made up of 12 amino acids. CDR3 protein: CASSPGTDTQYF. The DNA for the CDR3 is TGCGCCAGCAGTCCAGGAACAGATACGCAGTATTTT.

This clone was detected a few times. The V gene is TRBV7-9, the J gene TRBJ1-1; D is uncertain. The length of the CDR3 is 13 residues. V lost 7 bases and J lost 1, with 10 bases in between. Germline lookup yields CDR1 SEHNR and CDR2 FQNEAQ (reference sequence). The CDR3, as DNA: TGTGCCAGCACCCGATTCGGGAACACTGAAGCTTTCTTT. Protein sequence: CASTRFGNTEAFF. The full variable domain, in which reference TRBV7-9 and TRBJ1-1 provide the parts outside the CDR3, is DTGVSQNPRHKITKRGQNVTFRCDPISEHNRLYWYRQTLGQGPEFLTYFQNEAQLEKSRLLSDRFSAERPKGSFSTLEIQRTEQGDSAMYLCASTRFGNTEAFFGQGTRLTVV.

V usage is TRBV11-3 and J usage is TRBJ2-7; maybe TRBD1 (6 bases). V shed 6 bases and J shed 5 bases, with 11 bases lying between them. In germline, CDR1 is SGHNT, CDR2 YENEEA. The CDR3 contains 12 residues. CDR3 amino acids: CASRLAGDEQYF. The CDR3 region has the DNA TGTGCCAGCAGACTCGCAGGGGACGAGCAGTACTTC.

V and J are TRBV18 and TRBJ2-7, with TRBD2 matching 7 bases. The CDR3 length is 12 residues. In germline, CDR1 is KGHSH, CDR2 LQKENI. The V and J ends lost 2 bases and 6 bases, in that order; junction bases with no gene match: 1. The CDR3 region is CASSPGGVEQYF. Written as DNA, the CDR3 is TGTGCCAGCTCACCAGGGGGGGTCGAGCAGTACTTC.

A word on this clone: Mismatch with germline at one junction end may stem from a read error. The J gene is TRBJ2-7, the V gene TRBV4-2; 10 bases match TRBD2. Germline V gives CDR1 LGHNA, CDR2 YNFKEQ. This CDR3 spans 17 amino acids. The CDR3 sequence: CASSQAITSGALYEQYF. CDR3 DNA sequence: TGTGCCAGCAGTCAAGCGATAACTAGCGGGGCCCTCTACGAGCAGTACTTC.

The table lists this clone with a count of one. The chain has TRBV2 and TRBJ2-7, with TRBD1 matching over 7 bases. Germline lookup yields CDR1 SNHLY and CDR2 FYNNEI. CDR3 length: 15 amino acids. Trimming removed 6 bases from V and 2 bases from J; junction bases left unmatched: 10. CDR3 sequence (DNA): TGTGCCAGCAGCGACTTCCGGACAGGAACCTACGAGCAGTACTTC. It yields the protein CASSDFRTGTYEQYF. The full variable domain, with the rest looked up from reference TRBV2 and TRBJ2-7, is EPEVTQTPSHQVTQMGQEVILRCVPISNHLYFYWYRQILGQKVEFLVSFYNNEISEKSEIFDDQFSVERPDGSNFTLKIRSTKLEDSAMYFCASSDFRTGTYEQYFGPGTRLTVT.

This chain connects TRBV5-1 to TRBJ2-5, with a possible D match to TRBD2 (7 bases). V lost 3 bases, J lost 5 bases, and 14 bases lay in between. Looked up from germline, CDR1 is SGHRS and CDR2 is YFSETQ. The CDR3 runs to 14 residues. CDR3 in DNA: TGCGCCAGCAGCTATACGGGGGGCCCGGAGACCCAGTACTTC. Its protein is CASSYTGGPETQYF.

The chain links TRBV19 to TRBJ2-2; TRBD1 matches 7 bases. Germline assignment: CDR1 LNHDA and CDR2 SQIVND (reference sequence). This CDR3 region has 15 residues. V lost 3 bases, J lost 4 bases, and 5 bases stayed unmatched. The CDR3 loop is CASSMRTGGTGELFF. The CDR3 nucleotides are TGTGCCAGTAGTATGCGGACAGGTGGCACCGGGGAGCTGTTTTTT.

The genes are TRBV2 and TRBJ1-1; D might be TRBD1 (5 bases). The CDR3 has 13 residues. Germline assignment: CDR1 SNHLY and CDR2 FYNNEI. Trimming shortened V by 6 bases and J by 5 bases, and 13 bases separated the two germline ends. CDR3 protein: CASRRGGTTEAFF. In DNA form, the CDR3 reads TGTGCCAGCAGGCGGGGTGGGACGACTGAAGCTTTCTTT.

This chain links TRBV7-9 with TRBJ1-1; a weak D match, TRBD1 (5 bases). This CDR3 is built from 15 residues. Looked up from germline, CDR1 is SEHNR and CDR2 is FQNEAQ (reference sequence). Trimming cost V 5 bases and J 3 bases, with 16 bases left between them. CDR3 region: CASSLWQGFDTEAFF. In DNA, the CDR3 is TGTGCCAGCAGCCTTTGGCAGGGTTTTGACACTGAAGCTTTCTTT.